These 12 T cell receptor beta chains originate from one sample sequenced in a study of shared T cell receptors in the human thymus. Sequencing used immunoSEQ multiplex PCR; TCRdb keeps in-frame clones, though not all of them. Here the sample spans hundreds of thousands of clones, 70% to 90% being singletons. The sample also formed part of further work on human thymus T cells.

Material: thymocytes. The receptor set was obtained from a boy in the first two years of life with a congenital heart defect.

The chain combines TRBV19 with TRBJ1-2, with D perhaps matching TRBD1 (6 bases). V lost 6 bases to trimming and J lost 6 bases, with 14 bases between them. The CDR3 has 13 amino acids. Germline CDR1 and CDR2: LNHDA and SQIVND (reference sequence). In DNA form, the CDR3 reads TGTGCCAGTAGAAACAGGGCACGGGATGGCTACACCTTC. As protein: CASRNRARDGYTF.

The J gene is TRBJ1-3, the V gene TRBV28; perhaps TRBD1 as D (6 bases). From germline, CDR1 is MDHEN and CDR2 SYDVKM. Trimming left V 5 bases short and J 2 bases short, with 16 bases between. This CDR3 region has 16 residues. Here the CDR3 DNA reads TGTGCCAGCAGTCCCCAACATGCAGGGGCTGGAAACACCATATATTTT. Translation: CASSPQHAGAGNTIYF.

V usage is TRBV5-1 and J usage is TRBJ2-1, with TRBD2 matching 13 bases. V was pared by 3 bases and J by 8 bases, with 11 bases of the junction left unmatched. The germline V gene encodes CDR1 SGHRS and CDR2 YFSETQ. CDR3 length: 17 amino acids. The CDR3 spells CASSSSQTSGRLDEQFF. The CDR3 nucleotides are TGCGCCAGCAGCTCAAGCCAGACTAGCGGGAGGTTAGATGAGCAGTTCTTC.

The V call is TRBV7-9, the J call TRBJ2-5; weak D call: TRBD2 (5 bases). Germline CDR1 SEHNR, CDR2 FQNEAQ (reference sequence). This CDR3 contains 15 residues. Trimming shortened V by 5 bases and J by 1 base, and 14 bases separated the two germline ends. CDR3 amino acids: CASSLPVTTQETQYF. The CDR3 region has the DNA TGTGCCAGCAGCCTACCGGTGACTACCCAAGAGACCCAGTACTTC.

The chain combines TRBV15 with TRBJ2-3; 8 bases are shared with TRBD1. The CDR3 is 16 amino acids. J lost 2 bases, V lost 2 bases, and 6 bases had no gene match. Germline CDR1 and CDR2: LNHNV and YYDKDF (reference sequence). The CDR3 reads CATSRSDRGPTDTQYF. DNA for the CDR3: TGTGCCACCAGCAGATCCGACAGGGGCCCCACAGATACGCAGTATTTT.

The CDR3 loop reads CASSSYRENTEAFF. CDR3 DNA sequence: TGTGCCAGCAGTTCATACAGGGAGAACACTGAAGCTTTCTTT. The chain couples TRBV25-1 to TRBJ1-1; possibly TRBD1 for D (6 bases). The CDR3 has 14 amino acids. The germline V and J ends were trimmed by 5 bases and 1 base, with 11 bases remaining between them. From germline, CDR1 is MGHDK and CDR2 SYGVNS.

The chain has TRBV7-2 and TRBJ2-7, with D possibly TRBD2 on 6 matching bases. The CDR3 has 18 residues. The germline V and J ends were trimmed by 6 bases and 6 bases, with 30 bases remaining between them. The germline V gene encodes CDR1 SGHTA and CDR2 FQGNSA. The CDR3 protein is CASRQAGPLADPRGEQYF. The DNA of the CDR3 is TGTGCCAGCAGACAGGCGGGGCCCCTAGCCGATCCCCGGGGCGAGCAGTACTTC. Drawing the rest from reference TRBV7-2 and TRBJ2-7, the complete variable domain is GAGVSQSPSNKVTEKGKDVELRCDPISGHTALYWYRQSLGQGLEFLIYFQGNSAPDKSGLPSDRFSAERTGGSVSTLTIQRTQQEDSAVYLCASRQAGPLADPRGEQYFGPGTRLTVT.

This chain joins TRBV7-9 and TRBJ1-4; no definite D call. CDR1 and CDR2 (germline): SEHNR, FQNEAQ (reference sequence). With 5 bases removed from V and 4 bases from J, the gap between germline ends came to 20 bases. The CDR3 has 17 amino acids. The CDR3 DNA is TGTGCCAGCAGCCAACTCGTCAATAGGGAGATTAATGAAAAACTGTTTTTT. Amino acids: CASSQLVNREINEKLFF.

The V and J genes are TRBV12-5 and TRBJ1-5; a possible D gene is TRBD1 (5 bases). The CDR3 has 17 amino acids. Germline CDR1 and CDR2: LGHNT and FRNRAP. V was cut by 6 bases and J by 0 bases, with 18 bases left in between. CDR3 sequence (DNA): TGTGCTAGTGGAACAAGGGGCAGGGTTGGTAGCAATCAGCCCCAGCATTTT. Protein: CASGTRGRVGSNQPQHF.

The V gene is TRBV5-4, the J gene TRBJ1-2; 7 bases align to TRBD1. The V gene's germline CDR1 is SGHNT and CDR2 YYREEE (reference sequence). With 4 bases clipped from V and 2 bases from J, the junction kept 11 bases outside the gene matches. The CDR3 loop spans 16 amino acids. The CDR3 sequence: CASSPRQGWGNYGYTF. CDR3 bases: TGTGCCAGCAGCCCCCGACAGGGTTGGGGCAACTATGGCTACACCTTC.

The V call is TRBV5-4, the J call TRBJ1-2, with a weak D call TRBD1 (6 bases). CDR3 length: 17 residues. The V end was cut by 4 bases, the J end by 4 bases, with 23 bases between. CDR1 SGHNT and CDR2 YYREEE come from the germline V gene (reference sequence). The CDR3 reads CASSPKGGGIAGYGYTF. In DNA, the CDR3 is TGTGCCAGCAGCCCCAAGGGGGGAGGGATAGCCGGCTATGGCTACACCTTC.

V gene TRBV5-4 combines with J gene TRBJ1-4, with D unclear. Germline V gene lookup returns CDR1 SGHNT and CDR2 YYREEE (reference sequence). With 4 bases removed from V and 10 bases from J, the gap between germline ends came to 17 bases. CDR3 length: 14 amino acids. CDR3 nucleotides: TGTGCCAGCAGCGAGGCGGGTTCGGTTGGAAAACTGTTTTTT. The encoded protein is CASSEAGSVGKLFF.